This TCR beta chain was identified in a study of T cells in Graves' hyperthyroidism and ophthalmopathy. Trimming left V 4 bases short and J 1 base short, with 8 bases between. Germline CDR1 reads SGHRS; CDR2 reads YFSETQ. The CDR3 has 13 amino acids. Amplified regions were TCR beta CDR3 sequences from RNA transcripts. Carried out on the TCR CDR3, a first-round RT-PCR used the HTBI primer set. MiXCR, run by TCRdb on the multiplex PCR reads, gives a single entry per CDR3 protein. The table records hundreds of thousands of distinct CDR3 sequences, more than 15% of them present only once. This sequence was found in a young woman with Graves' hyperthyroidism. Sequenced sample: blood. V and J are TRBV5-1 and TRBJ2-5; D is ambiguous. Here the CDR3 DNA reads TGCGCCAGCAGCCCCTCCTTCCAAGAGACCCAGTACTTC. Encoded protein: CASSPSFQETQYF. The entire variable domain, with the rest obtained from reference TRBV5-1 and TRBJ2-5, is as follows: KAGVTQTPRYLIKTRGQQVTLSCSPISGHRSVSWYQQTPGQGLQFLFEYFSETQRNKGNFPGRFSGRQFSNSRSEMNVSTLELGDSALYLCASSPSFQETQYFGPGTRLLVL.